The 29 T cell receptor beta chains presented below share a single source sample, sequenced in a study of T cell responses to AZD1222 COVID-19 vaccine. TCRdb's table, derived via immunoSEQ multiplex PCR, lists solely in-frame clones and lacks some. The data contain 90,000 or so clones, 89% of them singletons. The specimen was peripheral blood, collected 28 days after the second AZD1222 dose. The receptors were gathered from an adult who received the AZD1222 COVID-19 vaccine.

This clone showed up just a few times. This sequence joins TRBV7-9 and TRBJ1-5; 7 bases align to TRBD1. The J segment lost 9 bases and the V segment lost 1 base, leaving 6 bases of the junction unmatched. The germline CDR1 and CDR2 sequences are SEHNR and FQNEAQ (reference sequence). The CDR3 spans 14 residues. Here the CDR3 DNA reads TGTGCCAGCAGCTTAGGACAGGGCCTTGGGCCCCAGCATTTT. Translation: CASSLGQGLGPQHF.

The CDR3 sequence is CASSLGRGVSTDTQYF. The CDR3 DNA reads as TGTGCCAGCAGCTTAGGGCGGGGGGTGAGCACAGATACGCAGTATTTT. The chain employs TRBV7-2 and TRBJ2-3; 8 nucleotides match TRBD2. Losses at the gene ends were 1 base for V and 0 bases for J; bases not matched to a gene: 3. Germline CDR1 and CDR2: SGHTA and FQGNSA. The CDR3 has 16 residues. The complete variable domain, with remaining parts taken from reference TRBV7-2 and TRBJ2-3, reads GAGVSQSPSNKVTEKGKDVELRCDPISGHTALYWYRQSLGQGLEFLIYFQGNSAPDKSGLPSDRFSAERTGGSVSTLTIQRTQQEDSAVYLCASSLGRGVSTDTQYFGPGTRLTVL.

The rearrangement uses TRBV27 and TRBJ1-2; TRBD1 matches 8 bases. V was clipped by 4 bases and J by 1 base; unmatched bases: 8. Germline CDR1 is MNHEY and CDR2 is SMNVEV (reference sequence). The CDR3 totals 16 residues. The CDR3 nucleotides read TGTGCCAGCAGTTGGTCAGGGGGCGAGCGTAACTATGGCTACACCTTC. It is translated as CASSWSGGERNYGYTF.

The chain uses TRBV18 and TRBJ2-2; D uncertain. This CDR3 has 13 residues. The germline V and J ends were trimmed by 3 bases and 6 bases, with 8 bases remaining between them. Germline-derived CDR1 and CDR2 are KGHSH and LQKENI. The CDR3, as DNA: TGTGCCAGCTCACCCCCCGTGCCCGGGGAGCTGTTTTTT. Its protein is CASSPPVPGELFF.

The V gene is TRBV14, the J gene TRBJ1-4; maybe TRBD1 (5 bases). Germline CDR1 is SGHDN and CDR2 is FVKESK. V was shortened by 4 bases and J by 8 bases, with 11 bases between the two germline ends. CDR3 length equals 13 residues. The chain's CDR3 is CASSRRGGEKLFF. In nucleotides, the CDR3 is TGTGCCAGCAGCCGGAGGGGTGGGGAAAAACTGTTTTTT. The full variable domain, completed using reference TRBV14 and TRBJ1-4, is EAGVTQFPSHSVIEKGQTVTLRCDPISGHDNLYWYRRVMGKEIKFLLHFVKESKQDESGMPNNRFLAERTGGTYSTLKVQPAELEDSGVYFCASSRRGGEKLFFGSGTQLSVL.

This chain connects TRBV2 to TRBJ2-7; D might be TRBD1 (5 bases). The germline V and J ends were trimmed by 6 bases and 1 base, with 7 bases remaining between them. This CDR3 comprises 12 residues. Germline assignment: CDR1 SNHLY and CDR2 FYNNEI. CDR3 DNA sequence: TGTGCCAGCAGGGACATATCCTACGAGCAGTACTTC. Its translation is CASRDISYEQYF.

This chain uses TRBV12-5 with TRBJ2-5; 8 bases are a match to TRBD2. The CDR3 sequence is 15 residues long. V was pared by 4 bases and J by 3 bases, with 7 bases of the junction left unmatched. Germline lookup yields CDR1 LGHNT and CDR2 FRNRAP. CDR3 amino acids: CASGSTTSGKETQYF. CDR3 nucleotide sequence: TGTGCTAGTGGTTCGACAACTAGCGGCAAAGAGACCCAGTACTTC.

The chain uses TRBV18 and TRBJ2-7; D is undetermined. V was clipped by 5 bases and J by 3 bases, with 8 bases between them. This CDR3 is built from 12 residues. Germline V gene sequence: CDR1 KGHSH, CDR2 LQKENI. The CDR3 reads CASSDQDYEQYF. CDR3 coding DNA: TGTGCCAGCTCAGACCAGGACTACGAGCAGTACTTC. The full variable domain, in which reference TRBV18 and TRBJ2-7 provide the parts outside the CDR3, is NAGVMQNPRHLVRRRGQEARLRCSPMKGHSHVYWYRQLPEEGLKFMVYLQKENIIDESGMPKERFSAEFPKEGPSILRIQQVVRGDSAAYFCASSDQDYEQYFGPGTRLTVT.

The chain couples TRBV29-1 to TRBJ1-2; tentative D call: TRBD1 (5 bases). Trimming removed 0 bases at V and 4 bases at J, with 18 bases between. Germline lookup yields CDR1 SQVTM and CDR2 ANQGSEA. This CDR3 has 16 residues. DNA for the CDR3: TGCAGCGTTGAAGATCAAGGGCCGGGGGTCCCCTATGGCTACACCTTC. It codes for CSVEDQGPGVPYGYTF.

Concerning this clone itself: At one boundary the junction diverges from the germline segment, which might be a read error. The CDR3 reads CASSDPKDRGIEDF. CDR3 DNA: TGTGCCAGCAGTGACCCCAAAGACAGGGGAATAGAGGACTTC. The chain links TRBV6-4 to TRBJ2-7; 8 bases map to TRBD1. Germline V gives CDR1 MRHNA, CDR2 SNTAGT. CDR3 length: 14 amino acids.

The chain uses TRBV4-1 and TRBJ1-2; no firm D call. Germline CDR1 reads MGHRA; CDR2 reads YSYEKL. V dropped 4 bases and J dropped 3 bases, with 15 bases sitting between them. The CDR3 contains 15 residues. CDR3 in DNA: TGCGCCAGCAGCCCCCCTCTTCTGGGAGACTATGGCTACACCTTC. Translating it yields CASSPPLLGDYGYTF.

The CDR3 protein is CGVVGNTIYF. DNA of the CDR3: TGTGGGGTGGTTGGAAACACCATATATTTT. The chain recombines TRBV28 with TRBJ1-3; D gene uncertain. The CDR3 spans 10 residues. Per the germline V gene, CDR1 is MDHEN and CDR2 is SYDVKM.

The chain uses TRBV9 and TRBJ1-2; no clear D. Deletions cut 6 bases from V and 2 bases from J, with 17 bases between. The CDR3 spans 15 residues. Germline CDR1 reads SGDLS; CDR2 reads YYNGEE. CDR3 sequence: CASTVLDNPNYGYTF. In DNA form, the CDR3 reads TGTGCCAGCACCGTCCTTGACAACCCAAACTATGGCTACACCTTC.

This chain uses TRBV15 with TRBJ2-2; D call uncertain. Germline CDR1 LNHNV, CDR2 YYDKDF (reference sequence). CDR3 length: 15 residues. V was shortened by 0 bases and J by 1 base, with 6 bases between the two germline ends. Here the CDR3 DNA reads TGTGCCACCAGCAGAGATGGGCTGAACACCGGGGAGCTGTTTTTT. This encodes CATSRDGLNTGELFF.

The genes are TRBV6-6 and TRBJ1-1; no reliable D call. V was pared by 2 bases and J by 1 base, with 11 bases between. The CDR3 covers 15 residues. CDR1 MNHNY and CDR2 SVGAGI come from the germline V gene (reference sequence). CDR3 in DNA: TGTGCCAGCAGTTACGCGACACAAAAGAACACTGAAGCTTTCTTT. It encodes CASSYATQKNTEAFF.

This clone was detected only a few times. The CDR3, as DNA: TGTGCCAGCAGCTTAATACCAGCGGGGGGCTACAATGAGCAGTTCTTC. Its translation is CASSLIPAGGYNEQFF. The genes are TRBV7-3 and TRBJ2-1; 9 bases line up with TRBD2. This CDR3 is built from 16 residues. CDR1 is SGHTA and CDR2 is FQGTGA in the germline V gene. Trimming cost V 1 base and J 3 bases; bases outside gene matches: 4.

J is TRBJ1-1 and V is TRBV19; D ambiguous. The CDR3 has 14 residues. Germline V gene data show CDR1 as LNHDA and CDR2 as SQIVND (reference sequence). The V and J ends lost 3 bases and 1 base respectively, with 9 bases between them. The CDR3 bases are TGTGCCAGTAGTATCGGTTCCAAGAACACTGAAGCTTTCTTT. Translating gives CASSIGSKNTEAFF.

This chain's CDR3 is CASSLAGRTDTQYF. Here the CDR3 DNA reads TGTGCCAGCAGTTTAGCGGGGCGCACAGATACGCAGTATTTT. The rearrangement links TRBV6-5 to TRBJ2-3; TRBD2 matches 8 bases. From germline, CDR1 is MNHEY and CDR2 SVGAGI. The ends lost 4 bases at V and 1 base at J; junction bases unmatched: 1. The CDR3 runs to 14 residues.

In DNA, the CDR3 is TGTGCCACCAGCCACACGAACACCGGGGAGCTGTTTTTT. This encodes CATSHTNTGELFF. J is TRBJ2-2 and V is TRBV24-1; D not resolved. Trimming took off 7 bases at V and 0 bases at J, with 5 bases between the two ends. CDR1 is KGHDR and CDR2 is SFDVKD in the germline V gene. This CDR3 spans 13 amino acids.

CDR3 protein: CSVDQGDGYTF. The CDR3 region has the DNA TGCAGCGTAGACCAGGGGGATGGCTACACCTTC. V gene TRBV29-1 combines with J gene TRBJ1-2; 7 nucleotides agree with TRBD1. Germline lookup yields CDR1 SQVTM and CDR2 ANQGSEA. The CDR3 runs to 11 residues. Germline trimming cut 6 bases from V and 6 bases from J; bases unmatched to any gene: 4.

This clone was detected a few times. The chain links TRBV18 to TRBJ1-4; TRBD1 aligns across 7 bases. Per germline, CDR1 KGHSH and CDR2 LQKENI. The CDR3 length is 15 residues. Unmatched junction bases numbered 11, after V lost 3 bases and J lost 10 bases. CDR3 loop: CASSPPTGPLGKLFF. Here the CDR3 DNA reads TGTGCCAGCTCACCCCCGACAGGGCCTCTTGGAAAACTGTTTTTT.

The chain employs TRBV19 and TRBJ2-1; D may be TRBD2 (8 bases). Germline V gene data show CDR1 as LNHDA and CDR2 as SQIVND (reference sequence). Trimming took 7 bases from V and 6 from J, leaving 16 bases between them. This CDR3 contains 14 residues. The CDR3 reads CASTTGAGGNEQFF. CDR3 nucleotide sequence: TGTGCCAGTACTACAGGGGCGGGGGGCAATGAGCAGTTCTTC.

This chain links TRBV7-9 with TRBJ1-4, with no clear D. This CDR3 comprises 14 residues. V dropped 1 base and J dropped 6 bases, with 9 bases sitting between them. Germline CDR1 reads SEHNR; CDR2 reads FQNEAQ (reference sequence). Here the CDR3 reads CASSLDLDYEKLFF. CDR3 sequence (DNA): TGTGCCAGCAGCTTAGATCTGGATTATGAAAAACTGTTTTTT.

CDR3 DNA: TGTGCCAGCTCACCCGGACAGAGTGGCTATGGCTACACCTTC. It is translated as CASSPGQSGYGYTF. This chain joins TRBV18 and TRBJ1-2; D is possibly TRBD1 (6 bases). Germline V CDR1 and CDR2: KGHSH, LQKENI. This CDR3 comprises 14 residues. Trimming took off 3 bases at V and 4 bases at J, with 12 bases between the two ends.

This rearrangement joins TRBV6-5 to TRBJ1-1, with D perhaps matching TRBD1 (6 bases). V was pared by 0 bases and J by 1 base, with 9 bases between. Germline CDR1 is MNHEY and CDR2 is SVGAGI. The CDR3 length is 15 residues. The CDR3, as DNA: TGTGCCAGCAGTTACTCGACAGGAAGGAACACTGAAGCTTTCTTT. Its protein is CASSYSTGRNTEAFF.

V gene TRBV7-9 combines with J gene TRBJ2-4, with D possibly being TRBD1 (5 bases). Between the trimmed V and J ends, which lost 1 base and 8 bases, there was a span of 9 bases. Germline V gene sequence: CDR1 SEHNR, CDR2 FQNEAQ (reference sequence). CDR3 length: 13 residues. The CDR3 loop reads CASSLGQWDIQYF. CDR3 nucleotides: TGTGCCAGCAGCTTAGGACAGTGGGACATTCAGTACTTC.

The chain carries TRBV30 and TRBJ1-3; D ambiguous. Per the germline V gene, CDR1 is GTSNPN and CDR2 is SVGIG (reference sequence). V lost 5 bases and J lost 4, with 21 bases in between. There are 16 residues in the CDR3. The CDR3 nucleotides are TGTGCCTGGGGTCGTGGCGTCCAGTTCCTAGGAAACACCATATATTTT. This gives the protein CAWGRGVQFLGNTIYF.

The J gene is TRBJ1-4, the V gene TRBV11-2; D is uncertain. The ends were cut back, 3 bases at V and 5 bases at J, with 7 bases in the middle. The CDR3 covers 13 residues. Germline-derived CDR1 and CDR2 are SGHAT and FQNNGV. The CDR3 reads CASSFQGNEKLFF. CDR3 nucleotides: TGTGCCAGCAGCTTTCAAGGGAATGAAAAACTGTTTTTT.

This chain connects TRBV30 to TRBJ1-3; possibly TRBD1 for D (5 bases). The V gene's germline CDR1 is GTSNPN and CDR2 SVGIG (reference sequence). This CDR3 has 15 residues. Trimming stripped 2 bases from V and 1 base from J, with 12 bases between. The CDR3 DNA follows: TGTGCCTGGAGTATAGGGACGCGATCTGGAAACACCATATATTTT. It encodes CAWSIGTRSGNTIYF.